Below, one T cell receptor (beta chain) is given with its context. In germline, CDR1 is LGHNA, CDR2 YSLEER. V lost 3 bases and J lost 5; bases outside the gene matches: 8. The CDR3 contains 16 residues. These data belong to a study of blood T cell repertoires in COVID-19. Clones were read by immunoSEQ multiplex PCR, and TCRdb kept only the in-frame ones, dropping some. The data contain 150,000 to 200,000 clones, around nine tenths of them singletons. The chain recombines TRBV4-3 with TRBJ2-5; 11 bases align to TRBD2. The sequence was obtained from a human donor in a cohort sampled during active COVID-19. The sequenced sample was peripheral blood. The CDR3 DNA reads TGCGCCAGCAGCCAGGATAGCGGGAGGGGGGGGGAGACCCAGTACTTC. Translated, it gives CASSQDSGRGGETQYF.